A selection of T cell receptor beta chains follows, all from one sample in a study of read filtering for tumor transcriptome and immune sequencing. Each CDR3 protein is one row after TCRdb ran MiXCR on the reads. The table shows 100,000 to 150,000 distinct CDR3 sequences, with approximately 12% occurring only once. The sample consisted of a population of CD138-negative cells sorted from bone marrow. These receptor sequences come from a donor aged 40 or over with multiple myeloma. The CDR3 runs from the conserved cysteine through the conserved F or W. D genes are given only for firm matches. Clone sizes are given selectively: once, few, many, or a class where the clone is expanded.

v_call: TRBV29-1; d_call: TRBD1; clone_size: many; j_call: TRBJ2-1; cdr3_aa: CSVRRDSAFNEQFF; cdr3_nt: TGCAGCGTACGCAGGGACAGTGCTTTCAATGAGCAGTTCTTC
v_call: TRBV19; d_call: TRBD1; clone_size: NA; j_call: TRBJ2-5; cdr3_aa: CASSLNTGGASETQYF; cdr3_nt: TGTGCCAGTAGCCTAAATACAGGGGGCGCATCGGAGACCCAGTACTTC
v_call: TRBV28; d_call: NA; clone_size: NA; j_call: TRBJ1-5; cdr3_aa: CASSSGRQVPNQPQHF; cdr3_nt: TGTGCTAGCAGTTCCGGACGACAGGTTCCCAATCAGCCCCAGCATTTT
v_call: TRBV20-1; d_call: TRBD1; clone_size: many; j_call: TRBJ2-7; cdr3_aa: CSARDPLSWTGGYEQYF; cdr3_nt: TGCAGTGCTAGAGATCCCCTAAGTTGGACAGGAGGCTACGAGCAGTACTTC
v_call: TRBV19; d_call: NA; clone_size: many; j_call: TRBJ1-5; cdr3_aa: CASTEDPMGPQHF; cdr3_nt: TGTGCCAGTACAGAGGACCCTATGGGGCCCCAGCATTTT
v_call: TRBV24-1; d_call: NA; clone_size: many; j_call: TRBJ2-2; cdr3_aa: CATSARVESGELFF; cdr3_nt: TGTGCCACCAGTGCCAGGGTCGAGTCCGGGGAGCTGTTTTTT
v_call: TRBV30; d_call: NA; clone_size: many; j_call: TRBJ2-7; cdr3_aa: CAWRGTFRSYEQYF; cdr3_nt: TGTGCCTGGAGGGGGACATTCCGCTCCTACGAGCAGTACTTC
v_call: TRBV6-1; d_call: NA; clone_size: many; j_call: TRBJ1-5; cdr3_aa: CASSLGGTGRSSNQPQHF; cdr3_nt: TGTGCCAGCAGTCTCGGCGGAACAGGTAGGAGTAGCAATCAGCCCCAGCATTTT
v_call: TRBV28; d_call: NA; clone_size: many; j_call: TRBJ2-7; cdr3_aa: CASSFVGTYEQYF; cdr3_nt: TGTGCCAGCAGTTTTGTTGGCACCTACGAGCAGTACTTC
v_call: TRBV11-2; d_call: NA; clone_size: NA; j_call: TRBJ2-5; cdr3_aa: CASSPFGWQETQYF; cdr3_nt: TGTGCCAGCAGCCCGTTTGGATGGCAAGAGACCCAGTACTTC
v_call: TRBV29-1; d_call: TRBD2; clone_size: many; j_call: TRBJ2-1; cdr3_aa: CSVESGTSAYNEQFF; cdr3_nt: TGCAGCGTTGAATCGGGGACTAGCGCATACAATGAGCAGTTCTTC
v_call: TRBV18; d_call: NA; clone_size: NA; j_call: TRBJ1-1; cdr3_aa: CASSTQDGRGSEAFF; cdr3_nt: TGTGCCAGCTCAACGCAAGACGGCAGGGGCTCTGAAGCTTTCTTT
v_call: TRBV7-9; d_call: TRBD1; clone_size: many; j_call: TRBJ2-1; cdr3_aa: CASSRTGNEQFF; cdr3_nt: TGTGCCAGCAGCCGGACAGGCAATGAGCAGTTCTTC
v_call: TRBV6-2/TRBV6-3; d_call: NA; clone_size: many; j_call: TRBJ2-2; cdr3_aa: CASSFLHGELFF; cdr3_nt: TGTGCCAGCAGTTTTCTTCACGGGGAGCTGTTTTTT
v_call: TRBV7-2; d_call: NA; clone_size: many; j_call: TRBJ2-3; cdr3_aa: CASSLVLASDTQYF; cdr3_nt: TGTGCCAGCAGCTTAGTCCTAGCGTCCGATACGCAGTATTTT
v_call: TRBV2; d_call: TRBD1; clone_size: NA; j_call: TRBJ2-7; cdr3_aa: CASTTGQFDEQYF; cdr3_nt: TGTGCCAGCACCACGGGACAGTTCGACGAGCAGTACTTC
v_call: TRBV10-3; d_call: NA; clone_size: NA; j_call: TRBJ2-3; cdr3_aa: CAIREYGSPTTDTQYF; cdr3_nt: TGTGCCATCAGAGAGTACGGGAGTCCCACAACAGATACGCAGTATTTT
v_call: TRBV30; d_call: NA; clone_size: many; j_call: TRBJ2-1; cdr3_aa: CARRRGEASYNEQFF; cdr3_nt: TGTGCCCGCCGGAGAGGGGAGGCCTCCTACAATGAGCAGTTCTTC
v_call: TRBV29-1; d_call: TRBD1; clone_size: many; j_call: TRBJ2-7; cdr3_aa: CSVGDSAHYEQYF; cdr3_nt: TGCAGCGTTGGGGACAGTGCCCACTACGAGCAGTACTTC
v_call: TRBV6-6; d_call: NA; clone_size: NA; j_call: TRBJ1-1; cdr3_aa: CASSFCSPVHEAFF; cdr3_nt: TGTGCCAGCAGCTTTTGTTCCCCGGTGCATGAAGCTTTCTTT
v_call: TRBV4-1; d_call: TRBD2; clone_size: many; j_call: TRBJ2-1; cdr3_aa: CASSSFTTGTSARGEQFF; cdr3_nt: TGCGCCAGCAGCTCATTTACAACCGGGACTAGCGCTAGGGGTGAGCAGTTCTTC
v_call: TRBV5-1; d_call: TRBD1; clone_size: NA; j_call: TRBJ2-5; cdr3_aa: CASSKTGQGGQETQYF; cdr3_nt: TGCGCCAGCAGCAAGACCGGACAGGGTGGTCAAGAGACCCAGTACTTC
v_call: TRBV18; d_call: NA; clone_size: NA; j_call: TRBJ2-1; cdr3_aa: CAGSPTSGGLYDEQFF; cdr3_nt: TGTGCCGGCTCACCCACCAGTGGGGGCTTGTACGATGAGCAGTTCTTC
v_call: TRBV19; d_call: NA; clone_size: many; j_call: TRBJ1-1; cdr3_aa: CASNFAMNTEAFF; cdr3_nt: TGTGCCAGTAATTTCGCGATGAACACTGAAGCTTTCTTT
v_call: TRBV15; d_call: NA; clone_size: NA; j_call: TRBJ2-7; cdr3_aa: CATSRGVGGYEQYF; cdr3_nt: TGTGCCACCAGCAGAGGGGTGGGGGGCTACGAGCAGTACTTC
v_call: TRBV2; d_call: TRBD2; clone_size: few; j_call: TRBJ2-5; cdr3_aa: CASSGLAGQETQYF; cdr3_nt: TGTGCCAGCAGTGGACTAGCTGGTCAAGAGACCCAGTACTTC
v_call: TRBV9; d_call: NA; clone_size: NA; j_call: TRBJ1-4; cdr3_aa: CASSALGATNEKLFF; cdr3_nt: TGTGCCAGCAGCGCATTAGGGGCAACTAATGAAAAACTGTTTTTT
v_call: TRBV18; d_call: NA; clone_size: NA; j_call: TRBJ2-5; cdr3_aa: CASSPRGYQETQYF; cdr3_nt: TGTGCCAGCTCACCGAGGGGGTACCAAGAGACCCAGTACTTC
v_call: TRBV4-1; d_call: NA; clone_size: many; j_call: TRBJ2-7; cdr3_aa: CASSQDSARGISSYEQYF; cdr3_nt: TGCGCCAGCAGCCAAGATTCGGCGAGGGGGATCAGCTCCTACGAGCAGTACTTC
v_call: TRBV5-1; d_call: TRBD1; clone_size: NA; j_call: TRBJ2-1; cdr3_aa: CASISTGARDNEQFF; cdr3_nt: TGCGCCAGCATTTCGACAGGGGCGAGGGACAATGAGCAGTTCTTC
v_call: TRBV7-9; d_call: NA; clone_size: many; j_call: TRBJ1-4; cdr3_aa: CASSPTVESKLFF; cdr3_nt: TGTGCCAGCAGCCCGACCGTCGAGTCTAAACTGTTTTTT
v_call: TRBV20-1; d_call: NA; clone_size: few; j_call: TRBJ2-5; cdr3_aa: CSASGTPTPETQYF; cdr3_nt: TGCAGTGCTTCCGGGACGCCAACCCCAGAGACCCAGTACTTC
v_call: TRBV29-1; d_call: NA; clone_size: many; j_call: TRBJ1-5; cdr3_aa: CSVSKEFGQPQHF; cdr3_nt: TGCAGCGTTTCCAAGGAATTCGGCCAGCCCCAGCATTTT
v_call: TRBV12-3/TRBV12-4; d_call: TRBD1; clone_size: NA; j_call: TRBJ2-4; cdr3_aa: CASSEGQGAQIAKNIQYF; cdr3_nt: TGTGCCAGCAGCGAGGGACAGGGGGCGCAAATCGCCAAAAACATTCAGTACTTC
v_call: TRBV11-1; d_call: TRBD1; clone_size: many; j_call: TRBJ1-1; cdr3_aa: CASSPTGAGNTEAFF; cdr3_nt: TGTGCCAGCAGCCCGACAGGGGCTGGGAACACTGAAGCTTTCTTT
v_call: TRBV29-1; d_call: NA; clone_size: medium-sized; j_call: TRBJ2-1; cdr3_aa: CSVHRDSYNEQFF; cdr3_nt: TGCAGCGTCCACAGGGACTCCTACAATGAGCAGTTCTTC
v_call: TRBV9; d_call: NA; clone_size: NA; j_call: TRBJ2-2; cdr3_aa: CASSVVPHGGELFF; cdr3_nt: TGTGCCAGCAGCGTAGTTCCGCACGGGGGGGAGCTGTTTTTT
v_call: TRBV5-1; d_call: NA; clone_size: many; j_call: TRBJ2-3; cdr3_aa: CASSGLGASTDTQYF; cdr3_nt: TGCGCCAGCAGCGGCTTGGGGGCAAGCACAGATACGCAGTATTTT